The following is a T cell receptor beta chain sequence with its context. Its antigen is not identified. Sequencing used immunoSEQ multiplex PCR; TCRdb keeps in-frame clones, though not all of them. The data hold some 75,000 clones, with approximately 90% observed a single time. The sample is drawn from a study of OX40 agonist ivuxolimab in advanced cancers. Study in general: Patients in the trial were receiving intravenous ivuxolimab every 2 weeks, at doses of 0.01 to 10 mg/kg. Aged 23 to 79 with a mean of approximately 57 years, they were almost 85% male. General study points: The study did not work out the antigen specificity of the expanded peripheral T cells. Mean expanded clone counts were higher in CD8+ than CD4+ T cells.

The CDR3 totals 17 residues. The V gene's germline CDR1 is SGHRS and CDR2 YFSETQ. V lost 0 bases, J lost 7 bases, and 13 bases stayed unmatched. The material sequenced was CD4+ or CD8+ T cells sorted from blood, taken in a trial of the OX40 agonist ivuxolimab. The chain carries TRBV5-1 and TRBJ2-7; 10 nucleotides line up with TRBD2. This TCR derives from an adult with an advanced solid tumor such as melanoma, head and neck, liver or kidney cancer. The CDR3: CASSLGPSGSFEGEQYF. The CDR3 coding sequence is TGCGCCAGCAGCTTGGGGCCTAGCGGGAGTTTCGAGGGGGAGCAGTACTTC.